This TCR beta chain was captured in a study of shared T cell receptors in the human thymus. Germline loops: CDR1 KGHSH, CDR2 LQKENI. This CDR3 contains 17 residues. V dropped 0 bases and J dropped 4; count of bases not matched to a gene: 6. Libraries were prepared by immunoSEQ multiplex PCR; TCRdb keeps only in-frame clonotypes and omits some of them. The sample includes under 850,000 clones, more than 75% of them seen just once. This sample was also put to use in a study of human thymus T cells. That study adds: In thymic and blood repertoires alike, V and J usage looked biased. There were highly overlapping thymic repertoires among unrelated individuals, as related research reported.

This receptor was taken from a boy less than two years old with a congenital heart defect. Sequencing was performed on thymocytes. The chain uses TRBV18 and TRBJ2-1; 10 bases agree with TRBD2. The CDR3 nucleotides read TGTGCCAGCTCACCACCAAGCGGGAGGGCCGCTTACAATGAGCAGTTCTTC. It encodes CASSPPSGRAAYNEQFF. Drawing the rest from reference TRBV18 and TRBJ2-1, the complete variable domain is NAGVMQNPRHLVRRRGQEARLRCSPMKGHSHVYWYRQLPEEGLKFMVYLQKENIIDESGMPKERFSAEFPKEGPSILRIQQVVRGDSAAYFCASSPPSGRAAYNEQFFGPGTRLTVL.